Following are 30 T cell receptor beta chains from one sample sequenced in a study of T-cell memory formation after mild COVID-19. TCRdb re-analysed the 5' RACE reads in MiXCR, keeping a single row per CDR3 protein. The profile shows roughly 610,000 distinct CDR3 sequences, around a sixth of them singletons. Source material: PBMCs or a T cell subset sorted from them (not recorded which). Receptors were obtained from an adult woman who had mild COVID-19 (a few samples of this study predate the infection). Cell type and time point are not known.

This clonotype has a count of ten or more. The chain links TRBV27 to TRBJ2-7; D may be TRBD2 (5 bases). Germline V gives CDR1 MNHEY, CDR2 SMNVEV (reference sequence). V was cut by 5 bases and J by 2 bases, with 22 bases left in between. This CDR3 comprises 17 residues. The chain's CDR3 is CASSTHPGVFGTYEQYF. CDR3 in DNA: TGTGCCAGCAGTACCCACCCGGGTGTGTTCGGGACCTACGAGCAGTACTTC.

In this sample, this clonotype turned up a few times. V and J are TRBV5-6 and TRBJ1-1; the match to TRBD1 covers 11 bases. Germline assignment: CDR1 SGHDT and CDR2 YYEEEE. CDR3 length equals 17 residues. V shed 1 base and J 1 base; nucleotides not matched to a gene: 6. The CDR3: CASSLSDRGHANTEAFF. The CDR3 DNA is TGTGCCAGCAGCTTGTCGGACAGGGGGCATGCGAACACTGAAGCTTTCTTT. Filled out from reference TRBV5-6 and TRBJ1-1, the complete variable domain reads DAGVTQSPTHLIKTRGQQVTLRCSPKSGHDTVSWYQQALGQGPQFIFQYYEEEERQRGNFPDRFSGHQFPNYSSELNVNALLLGDSALYLCASSLSDRGHANTEAFFGQGTRLTVV.

This clonotype was seen a few times. CDR3 residues: CASSFRGGPNYGYTF. The CDR3 coding sequence is TGTGCCAGCAGTTTTAGGGGGGGGCCTAACTATGGCTACACCTTC. The gene calls are TRBV12-3 or TRBV12-4 and TRBJ1-2; possibly TRBD1 for D (6 bases). V dropped 3 bases and J dropped 0 bases, with 11 bases sitting between them. The CDR3 consists of 15 residues.

V gene TRBV27 combines with J gene TRBJ2-7; a weak D match, TRBD2 (6 bases). Germline V CDR1 and CDR2: MNHEY, SMNVEV (reference sequence). The CDR3 covers 14 residues. Deletions cut 4 bases from V and 3 bases from J, with 13 bases between. CDR3: CASSSSGTHYEQYF. The CDR3 region has the DNA TGTGCCAGCAGTTCCTCCGGGACTCACTACGAGCAGTACTTC.

This clonotype was counted a few times. V usage is TRBV25-1 and J usage is TRBJ2-1, with 10 bases matching TRBD1. Germline lookup yields CDR1 MGHDK and CDR2 SYGVNS. The CDR3 has 17 residues. V was pared by 1 base and J by 7 bases, with 10 bases of the junction left unmatched. The CDR3 loop is CASSESAGTGAGNEQFF. The CDR3, as DNA: TGTGCCAGCAGTGAATCGGCCGGGACAGGGGCGGGAAATGAGCAGTTCTTC.

This chain joins TRBV5-1 and TRBJ1-1, with D possibly matching TRBD1 (5 bases). Germline-derived CDR1 and CDR2 are SGHRS and YFSETQ. V was cut by 0 bases and J by 5 bases, with 14 bases left in between. The CDR3 runs 15 residues. The DNA of the CDR3 is TGCGCCAGCAGCTTGGTTGGGGGAACCATGACTGAAGCTTTCTTT. This translates into CASSLVGGTMTEAFF.

This clonotype has a handful of counts. V usage is TRBV20-1 and J usage is TRBJ2-1; 9 positions agree with TRBD1. With V trimmed by 6 bases and J by 8 bases, 8 bases remained unmatched. This CDR3 spans 13 amino acids. CDR1 is DFQATT and CDR2 is SNEGSKA in the germline V gene (reference sequence). The CDR3 nucleotides read TGCAGTGCCCCCGGACAGGGGTGGGATGAGCAGTTCTTC. It is translated as CSAPGQGWDEQFF.

CDR3 protein: CASSRGLAGGPSYNEQFF. CDR3 DNA sequence: TGTGCCAGCAGCCGGGGACTAGCGGGGGGGCCCTCCTACAATGAGCAGTTCTTC. This chain links TRBV14 with TRBJ2-1; 16 bases are shared with TRBD2. The length of the CDR3 is 18 residues. V lost 4 bases, J lost 0 bases, and 3 bases stayed unmatched. CDR1 and CDR2 (germline): SGHDN, FVKESK.

This chain links TRBV20-1 with TRBJ2-7, with 11 bases that match TRBD2. The V gene end was trimmed by 5 bases and the J gene end by 3 bases; junction bases not matched to a gene: 6. Germline V gene data show CDR1 as DFQATT and CDR2 as SNEGSKA (reference sequence). The CDR3 is 14 residues long. CDR3 protein: CSALGTSGIYEQYF. CDR3 in DNA: TGCAGTGCTCTAGGGACTAGCGGAATCTACGAGCAGTACTTC.

This clonotype was counted only a few times. The chain has TRBV2 and TRBJ2-1, with 8 bases identical to TRBD2. The CDR3 consists of 13 residues. With 6 bases clipped from V and 7 bases from J, the junction kept 5 bases outside the gene matches. The germline V gene has CDR1 SNHLY and CDR2 FYNNEI. CDR3 in amino acids: CASRISGTNEQFF. The CDR3, as DNA: TGTGCCAGCAGAATTAGCGGGACGAATGAGCAGTTCTTC.

V usage is TRBV27 and J usage is TRBJ2-2; D gene ambiguous. This CDR3 region has 13 residues. V was shortened by 3 bases and J by 3 bases, with 5 bases between the two germline ends. CDR1 and CDR2 from the germline V gene are MNHEY and SMNVEV (reference sequence). CDR3 bases: TGTGCCAGCAGTTTTGCCGACACCGGGGAGCTGTTTTTT. Its translation: CASSFADTGELFF.

CDR3 DNA: TGCGCCAGCAGCCAAGGGACAGGGGAGTTTTCGGACACCGGGGAGCTGTTTTTT. Its protein is CASSQGTGEFSDTGELFF. The rearrangement joins TRBV4-3 to TRBJ2-2; the match to TRBD1 covers 9 bases. This CDR3 comprises 18 residues. V trimming: 1 base; J trimming: 3 bases; junction bases outside the gene matches: 9. Germline CDR1 and CDR2: LGHNA and YSLEER.

The J gene is TRBJ2-6, the V gene TRBV6-6, with a possible D match to TRBD2 (6 bases). In germline, CDR1 is MNHNY, CDR2 SVGAGI (reference sequence). The V gene lost 8 bases and the J gene lost 1 base, with 18 bases spanning the gap. The CDR3 contains 17 residues. Here the CDR3 reads CASGSTARGSGANVLTF. Written as DNA, the CDR3 is TGTGCCAGCGGCTCTACAGCTCGGGGGTCTGGGGCCAACGTCCTGACTTTC.

Remarks on this clonotype: A much larger clone lies one base from this, so it may be a read error. This CDR3 fails to terminate in the conserved phenylalanine or tryptophan, so it likely reflects a read error. CDR3 in amino acids: CASSLARSLRRETQYL. The CDR3 bases are TGTGCCAGCAGTTTAGCGCGGTCCCTCCGTCGGGAGACCCAGTACTTA. The chain joins TRBV12-3 or TRBV12-4 to TRBJ2-5; no reliable D call. The V gene lost 0 bases and the J gene lost 5 bases, with 16 bases spanning the gap. The CDR3 contains 16 residues.

The rearrangement uses TRBV24-1 and TRBJ2-5, with D perhaps matching TRBD1 (6 bases). The CDR3 sequence is 19 residues long. The V end lost 7 bases, the J end lost 1 base, and 27 bases lay between the germline ends. From germline, CDR1 is KGHDR and CDR2 SFDVKD. This CDR3 is CATSDRPVLGTIPQETQYF. The CDR3 bases are TGTGCCACCAGCGATCGGCCTGTCCTCGGGACAATCCCCCAAGAGACCCAGTACTTC.

This clonotype was seen a handful of times. This chain joins TRBV7-6 and TRBJ2-1; 8 nucleotides line up with TRBD1. Trimming at V came to 4 bases and at J to 0 bases, leaving 11 bases not matched to a gene. Germline V gene lookup returns CDR1 SGHVS and CDR2 FNYEAQ. The CDR3 has 18 residues. The CDR3 loop is CASSYKTGGLSSYNEQFF. The CDR3 DNA follows: TGTGCCAGCAGCTATAAAACAGGGGGGCTAAGCTCCTACAATGAGCAGTTCTTC. The whole variable domain, filled in from reference TRBV7-6 and TRBJ2-1, reads GAGVSQSPRYKVTKRGQDVALRCDPISGHVSLYWYRQALGQGPEFLTYFNYEAQQDKSGLPNDRFSAERPEGSISTLTIQRTEQRDSAMYRCASSYKTGGLSSYNEQFFGPGTRLTVL.

This chain links TRBV6-5 with TRBJ1-1, with a weak D call TRBD1 (5 bases). Germline V gives CDR1 MNHEY, CDR2 SVGAGI. The CDR3 totals 15 residues. The V end lost 6 bases, the J end lost 6 bases, and 20 bases lay between the germline ends. Written as DNA, the CDR3 is TGTGCCAGCAGAAGCGGCTTCGACAGATCCTCTGAAGCTTTCTTT. Translated: CASRSGFDRSSEAFF.

This clonotype has more than one count but fewer than ten. The V call is TRBV6-2 or TRBV6-3, the J call TRBJ2-7, with 8 bases lining up with TRBD2. CDR3 size: 15 residues. The V and J ends lost 2 bases and 0 bases, in that order; junction bases with no gene match: 3. Germline V gives CDR1 MNHEY, CDR2 SVGEGT. The CDR3 sequence is CASSYEAGVSYEQYF. The CDR3 coding sequence is TGTGCCAGCAGTTACGAAGCGGGGGTCTCCTACGAGCAGTACTTC.

This clonotype was seen more than once but under ten times. This sequence joins TRBV9 and TRBJ2-1; 11 bases fit TRBD2. The length of the CDR3 is 17 residues. CDR1 is SGDLS and CDR2 is YYNGEE in the germline V gene. V lost 0 bases to trimming and J lost 4 bases; unmatched junction nucleotides: 6. The CDR3 here is CASSVEVTSGRYNEQFF. The CDR3 DNA reads TGTGCCAGCAGCGTAGAAGTTACTAGCGGGAGATACAATGAGCAGTTCTTC.

The CDR3: CASRERGINEAFF. Here the CDR3 DNA reads TGTGCCAGCAGGGAACGCGGGATTAATGAAGCTTTCTTT. The chain couples TRBV12-3 or TRBV12-4 to TRBJ1-1; no clear D gene. CDR3 length: 13 residues. Between the trimmed V and J ends, which lost 6 bases and 7 bases, there was a span of 15 bases.

This clonotype was observed a few times. The chain joins TRBV18 to TRBJ1-2; 7 positions match TRBD1. Germline lookup yields CDR1 KGHSH and CDR2 LQKENI. The trim removed 8 bases at V and 5 bases at J, leaving 11 bases unmatched. This CDR3 comprises 14 residues. In nucleotides, the CDR3 is TGTGCCAGCGCCCGACAGGGCGCGGGTTATGGCTACACCTTC. Amino acid sequence: CASARQGAGYGYTF.

This clonotype was observed a few times. The chain is built from TRBV3-1 and TRBJ2-3; no clear D. V dropped 1 base and J dropped 7 bases, with 9 bases sitting between them. The CDR3 is 13 amino acids. Germline assignment: CDR1 LGHDT and CDR2 YNNKEL (reference sequence). The CDR3 loop reads CASSQGSKNTQYF. CDR3 sequence (DNA): TGTGCCAGCAGCCAAGGAAGTAAGAATACGCAGTATTTT.

This sequence joins TRBV6-1 and TRBJ2-1, with unresolved D. Per the germline V gene, CDR1 is MNHNS and CDR2 is SASEGT. Trimming removed 3 bases at V and 1 base at J, with 13 bases between. The CDR3 is made up of 16 amino acids. CDR3 bases: TGTGCCAGCAGTGACTCGGACCTACATTCCTACAATGAGCAGTTCTTC. As protein: CASSDSDLHSYNEQFF.

The chain carries TRBV3-1 and TRBJ2-1, with TRBD2 matching over 9 bases. This CDR3 comprises 16 residues. Looked up from germline, CDR1 is LGHDT and CDR2 is YNNKEL (reference sequence). V was clipped by 4 bases and J by 7 bases; unmatched bases: 11. CDR3 sequence reads: CASSLVAGDPFNEQFF. CDR3 in DNA: TGTGCCAGCAGCCTCGTAGCGGGAGACCCCTTTAATGAGCAGTTCTTC.

The chain couples TRBV4-2 to TRBJ2-3; TRBD2 aligns across 10 bases. CDR3 size: 17 residues. J lost 0 bases, V lost 0 bases, and 3 bases had no gene match. Germline CDR1 reads LGHNA; CDR2 reads YNFKEQ. For the CDR3, the DNA is TGTGCCAGCAGCCAAGATCTAGCGGGGGAAAGCACAGATACGCAGTATTTT. Protein product: CASSQDLAGESTDTQYF.

CDR3 bases: TGTGCCAGCAGCTTAACGTTCAGCACAGATACGCAGTATTTT. Translation gives CASSLTFSTDTQYF. The J gene is TRBJ2-3, the V gene TRBV7-3; D gene uncertain. CDR3 size: 14 residues. The germline V gene has CDR1 SGHTA and CDR2 FQGTGA. Trimming took 0 bases from V and 0 from J, leaving 4 bases between them.

The chain recombines TRBV9 with TRBJ2-2, with D possibly TRBD1 on 6 matching bases. The CDR3 is made up of 17 amino acids. Trimming cost V 4 bases and J 1 base, with 17 bases left between them. CDR1 is SGDLS, CDR2 YYNGEE, per germline. The CDR3, as DNA: TGTGCCAGCAGCCCCCGAATAGGACAGATGAACACCGGGGAGCTGTTTTTT. It yields the protein CASSPRIGQMNTGELFF. Full variable domain (missing parts from reference TRBV9 and TRBJ2-2): DSGVTQTPKHLITATGQRVTLRCSPRSGDLSVYWYQQSLDQGLQFLIQYYNGEERAKGNILERFSAQQFPDLHSELNLSSLELGDSALYFCASSPRIGQMNTGELFFGEGSRLTVL.

The rearrangement joins TRBV7-8 to TRBJ2-7; D unresolved. CDR1 is SGHVS, CDR2 FQNEAQ, per germline. Trimming pared 6 bases from V and 3 bases from J, leaving 21 bases between. The length of the CDR3 is 16 residues. The CDR3 sequence is CASRTGPRRSNYEQYF. CDR3 in DNA: TGTGCCAGCAGAACGGGCCCGCGGAGAAGCAACTACGAGCAGTACTTC.

The rearrangement joins TRBV29-1 to TRBJ2-1, with 10 bases fitting TRBD2. V gave up 1 base and J gave up 0 bases; unmatched junction bases: 6. From germline, CDR1 is SQVTM and CDR2 ANQGSEA. This CDR3 is built from 17 residues. The CDR3 protein is CSVEGTSGLSSYNEQFF. CDR3 bases: TGCAGCGTTGAAGGGACTAGCGGACTGAGCTCCTACAATGAGCAGTTCTTC.

This clonotype was detected a few times. The chain employs TRBV5-1 and TRBJ1-1, with D maybe TRBD1 (5 bases). Germline-derived CDR1 and CDR2 are SGHRS and YFSETQ. The CDR3 is made up of 17 amino acids. Trimming removed 0 bases from V and 7 bases from J, with 22 bases in between. In nucleotides, the CDR3 is TGCGCCAGCAGCTTGGGAAATACAGGTATCGGGAGGTTTGAAGCTTTCTTT. It specifies CASSLGNTGIGRFEAFF.